These T cell receptor beta chains were read from a single sample in a study of vaccination and CD4 T cells after COVID-19. No cognate antigen is known for these TCRs. MiXCR, run by TCRdb on the PCR reads, gives a single entry per CDR3 protein. The sample has about 12,000 distinct CDR3 sequences; around 29% are singletons. The sequenced sample was CD4+ T cells from blood, cultured in vitro, obtained before SARS-CoV-2 vaccination. The receptors were sampled from a human donor who received a COVID-19 vaccine. CDR3s include the opening cysteine and the closing phenylalanine or tryptophan. Fields, in order: J gene, D gene, clone size, V gene, CDR3 protein, CDR3 DNA. D genes are given only for firm matches. Clone sizes are given selectively: once, few, many, or a class where the clone is expanded.

>TRBJ1-6|TRBD1|.|TRBV6-1
CASSEDPGGTADPPLHF
TGTGCCAGCAGTGAAGACCCAGGGGGAACGGCTGATCCACCCCTCCACTTT
>TRBJ1-1|TRBD1|medium-sized|TRBV2
CASRYRGGDTEAFF
TGTGCCAGCAGGTACAGGGGGGGAGACACTGAAGCTTTCTTT
>TRBJ2-6|TRBD2|few|TRBV6-1
CASREGGAGANVLTF
TGTGCCAGCAGGGAGGGAGGGGCTGGGGCCAACGTCCTGACTTTC
>TRBJ1-3|.|few|TRBV12-3/TRBV12-4
CASSPGYSGNTIYF
TGTGCCAGCAGTCCAGGGTACTCTGGAAACACCATATATTTT
>TRBJ1-2|TRBD1|.|TRBV18
CASSPPGQGTGYTF
TGTGCCAGCTCACCACCGGGACAGGGGACCGGCTACACCTTC
>TRBJ1-2|TRBD1|few|TRBV4-2
CASSRPGQEIEGYTF
TGTGCCAGCAGCCGTCCGGGACAGGAGATCGAGGGCTACACCTTC
>TRBJ2-1|TRBD2|.|TRBV7-2
CASSLGAGSSGGGQFF
TGTGCCAGCAGCTTAGGGGCCGGTTCTAGCGGGGGCGGGCAGTTCTTC
>TRBJ1-5|.|.|TRBV24-1
CATSRLGECVNQPQHF
TGTGCCACCAGTCGATTAGGGGAGTGTGTCAATCAGCCCCAGCATTTT
>TRBJ2-7|.|.|TRBV6-1
CASTRGRYYEQYF
TGTGCCAGCACTCGCGGGCGCTACTACGAGCAGTACTTC
>TRBJ2-7|.|few|TRBV2
CASNRDFSSYEQYF
TGTGCCAGCAATCGGGACTTCAGCTCCTACGAGCAGTACTTC
>TRBJ1-1|.|few|TRBV24-1
CATNGVGIVAEAFF
TGTGCCACCAACGGCGTAGGGATTGTCGCTGAAGCTTTCTTT
>TRBJ2-2|TRBD2|.|TRBV2
CASSPRGTSSNTGELFF
TGTGCCAGCAGTCCCAGGGGGACTAGCTCTAACACCGGGGAGCTGTTTTTT
>TRBJ1-6|.|few|TRBV2
CASSGQANSPLHF
TGTGCCAGCAGTGGGCAGGCTAATTCACCCCTCCACTTT
>TRBJ2-3|TRBD2|few|TRBV2
CASSPSGVVTDTQYF
TGTGCCAGCTCCCCAAGCGGGGTAGTCACAGATACGCAGTATTTT
>TRBJ2-5|TRBD1|few|TRBV11-2
CASSLARTGAHIETQYF
TGTGCCAGCAGCCTTGCTAGGACAGGGGCGCATATAGAGACCCAGTACTTC
>TRBJ2-5|.|.|TRBV7-9
CASSLVPGRQETQYF
TGTGCCAGCAGCTTAGTTCCAGGGCGCCAAGAGACCCAGTACTTC
>TRBJ2-7|TRBD1|few|TRBV29-1
CSVEVRQGAAYEQYF
TGCAGCGTTGAAGTGAGACAGGGGGCGGCCTACGAGCAGTACTTC